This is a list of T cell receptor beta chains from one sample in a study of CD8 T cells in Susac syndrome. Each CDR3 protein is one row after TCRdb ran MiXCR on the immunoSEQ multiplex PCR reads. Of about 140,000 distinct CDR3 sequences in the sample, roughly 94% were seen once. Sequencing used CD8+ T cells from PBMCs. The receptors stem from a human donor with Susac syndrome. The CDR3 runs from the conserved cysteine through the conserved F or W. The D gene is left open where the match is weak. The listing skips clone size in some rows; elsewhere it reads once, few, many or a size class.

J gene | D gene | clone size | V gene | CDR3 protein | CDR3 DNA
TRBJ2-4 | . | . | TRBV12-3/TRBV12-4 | CASTRTALKNIQYF | TGTGCCAGCACCCGGACAGCCCTGAAAAACATTCAGTACTTC
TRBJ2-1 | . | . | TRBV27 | CASSPGYNNEQFF | TGTGCCAGCAGCCCCGGATACAACAATGAGCAGTTCTTC
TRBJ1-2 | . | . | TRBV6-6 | CASSYGQIYGYTF | TGTGCCAGCAGTTACGGACAGATCTATGGCTACACCTTC
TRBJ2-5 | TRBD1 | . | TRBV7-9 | CASDRAQETQYF | TGTGCCAGCGACAGGGCGCAAGAGACCCAGTACTTC
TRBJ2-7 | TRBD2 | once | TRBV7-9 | CASSSPSGSTYEQYF | TGTGCCAGCAGCTCGCCTAGCGGGAGCACCTACGAGCAGTACTTC
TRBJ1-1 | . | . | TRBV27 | CASSPGLNTEAFF | TGTGCCAGCAGTCCGGGGTTGAACACTGAAGCTTTCTTT
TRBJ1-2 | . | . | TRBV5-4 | CASSSSGNAVGGYTF | TGTGCCAGCAGCTCCTCAGGGAACGCGGTGGGTGGCTACACCTTC
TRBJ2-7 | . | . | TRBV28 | CASSLYGLSSYEQYF | TGTGCCAGCAGTTTATACGGTCTTAGCTCCTACGAGCAGTACTTC
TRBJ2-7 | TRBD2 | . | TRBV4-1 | CASSQDGGAYEQYF | TGCGCCAGCAGCCAAGATGGGGGGGCCTACGAGCAGTACTTC
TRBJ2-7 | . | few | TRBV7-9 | CASSSGVYEQYF | TGTGCCAGCAGTTCGGGGGTGTACGAGCAGTACTTC
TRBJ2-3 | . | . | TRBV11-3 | CASSFLETRGDTQYF | TGTGCCAGCAGCTTTCTAGAGACTAGAGGAGATACGCAGTATTTT
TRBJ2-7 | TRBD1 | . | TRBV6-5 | CASSTAGQGYEQYF | TGTGCCAGCAGCACCGCGGGACAGGGTTACGAGCAGTACTTC
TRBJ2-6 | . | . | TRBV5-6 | CASSWGTGANVLTF | TGTGCCAGCAGCTGGGGGACAGGGGCCAACGTCCTGACTTTC
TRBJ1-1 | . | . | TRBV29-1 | CSALENSEAFF | TGCAGCGCTCTCGAGAATAGTGAAGCTTTCTTT
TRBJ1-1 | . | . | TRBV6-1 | CASSEFSVNTEAFF | TGTGCCAGCAGTGAATTTTCGGTGAACACTGAAGCTTTCTTT
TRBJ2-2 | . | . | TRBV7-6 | CASSLVGPWTSGELFF | TGTGCCAGCAGCTTAGTCGGGCCGTGGACCAGCGGGGAGCTGTTTTTT
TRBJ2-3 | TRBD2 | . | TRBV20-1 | CSASPGLAATDTQYF | TGCAGTGCCAGTCCGGGACTAGCGGCAACAGATACGCAGTATTTT
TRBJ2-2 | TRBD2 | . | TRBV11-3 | CASSLRTSGSAGELFF | TGTGCCAGCAGCTTACGGACTAGCGGGAGCGCCGGGGAGCTGTTTTTT
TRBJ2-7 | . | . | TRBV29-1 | CSVEGASYEQYF | TGCAGCGTTGAAGGGGCGTCCTACGAGCAGTACTTC
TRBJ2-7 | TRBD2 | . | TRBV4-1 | CASSAASGASYEQYF | TGCGCCAGCAGCGCCGCTAGCGGGGCCTCCTACGAGCAGTACTTC
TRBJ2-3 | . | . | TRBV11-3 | CASSPGPHSTDTQYF | TGTGCCAGCAGCCCCGGCCCCCACTCCACAGATACGCAGTATTTT
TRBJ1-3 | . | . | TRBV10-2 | CASSDLGWGPGNTIYF | TGCGCCAGCAGCGACCTGGGGTGGGGGCCTGGAAACACCATATATTTT
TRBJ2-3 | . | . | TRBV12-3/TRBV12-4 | CASDGAGGTDTQYF | TGTGCCAGCGATGGAGCGGGCGGCACAGATACGCAGTATTTT
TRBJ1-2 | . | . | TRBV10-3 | CAISESGGQNYGYTF | TGTGCCATCAGTGAGTCGGGTGGACAGAACTATGGCTACACCTTC
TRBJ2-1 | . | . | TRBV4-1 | CASSQVASSNHEQFF | TGCGCCAGCAGCCAAGTGGCGTCTAGCAACCATGAGCAGTTCTTC
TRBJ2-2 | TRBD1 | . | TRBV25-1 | CASSDVSRGSTGELFF | TGTGCCAGCAGTGATGTTAGCAGGGGGAGTACCGGGGAGCTGTTTTTT
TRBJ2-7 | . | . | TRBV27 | CASSLGYGRGGYEQYF | TGTGCCAGCAGTTTAGGGTACGGCAGGGGGGGCTACGAGCAGTACTTC
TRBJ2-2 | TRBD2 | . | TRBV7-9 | CAGRKREEDTGELFF | TGTGCCGGGAGAAAGCGGGAGGAAGACACCGGGGAGCTGTTTTTT
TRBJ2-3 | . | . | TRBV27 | CATLGPTDTQYF | TGTGCCACCCTTGGGCCGACAGATACGCAGTATTTT
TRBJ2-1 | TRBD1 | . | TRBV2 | CASTERGQGTTSYNEQFF | TGTGCCAGCACCGAACGGGGACAGGGGACTACCTCCTACAATGAGCAGTTCTTC